This T cell receptor (beta chain) derives from a study of T-cell memory formation after mild COVID-19 (dated by TCRdb to the early 2020s). A note on the overall study: TCR sequence clusters from the two donors were found to be largely donor specific. The cohort was made up of two young adult volunteers, one female and one male, who were previously healthy. In two donors, T-cell clones that expanded and contracted after mild COVID-19 were followed by sequencing TCRalpha and TCRbeta repertoires longitudinally. Summary of the overall study and its limitations: The detection of some responding clones in pre-infection memory suggests that pre-existing cross-reactive memory T cells joined the SARS-CoV-2 response. SARS-CoV-2 specificity was not confirmed for the second-wave clones peaking on day 37. The study covered only a couple of mild cases, and larger cohorts including severe cases with pre-infection samples were considered necessary. Balanced CD4/CD8 phenotypes were observed for clones contracting from day 15 to 85, whereas a bias towards CD4+ was observed for a second wave of clones expanding from day 15 to 37. Contracting CD4+ clones appeared mostly in the CM and EM memory subsets, whereas CD8+ clones were enriched in EMRA.

Measured from the cysteine to the phenylalanine, the CDR3 is 14 residues long. The CDR3 DNA has 42 bases and is translated from base 1. V gives up 3 bases and J gives up 3 bases, and the segment between their germline ends measures 12 bases. According to the germline V gene, CDR1 reads SGHDN and CDR2 reads FVKESK. There are many counts of this clonotype. Its cognate antigen has yet to be identified. No much larger clonotype is one base removed from it; base qualities were not supplied. PBMCs were isolated by Ficoll-Paque density gradient centrifugation. Sequencing was performed on an Illumina NovaSeq 6000. cDNA libraries for TCRalpha and TCRbeta were prepared by 5'RACE using constant-segment primers, with sample barcodes and unique molecular identifiers added. RNA was extracted from every sample with Trizol reagent. The libraries were amplified in two PCR steps, and the second step added a second sample barcode and Illumina TruSeq adapters. Sequencing of the libraries was done on an Illumina NovaSeq, producing 2 x 150 bp paired-end reads. Regarding the original processing steps: With migec v1.2.7, reads were demultiplexed and then collapsed into UMI-guided consensus sequences. Using mixcr v2.1.11, UMI consensuses were aligned to TRA and TRB V and J templates and then assembled into clonotypes. Expanded or contracted clonotypes were those called significant by both edgeR and NoisET, with noise models trained on biological replicates. For edgeR calls, the thresholds were a false discovery rate-adjusted p below 0.01 and a log2 fold-change of 1. PCA with hierarchical clustering of max-normalized trajectories of the 1000 most abundant clonotypes was used as exploratory dynamics analysis. Separately sequenced CD4+ and CD8+ repertoires were used to assign a CD4 or CD8 phenotype to each responding clone. Using fastp at Q25 and MiXCR, TCRdb reprocessed the public reads and kept productive beta chains. Under each unique CDR3 protein, matching rows form one entry showing the most common genes and DNA. V and J calls and clone size were set by TCRdb, not the authors. A total of 530,000 or so distinct CDR3 sequences appear in this sample, 17% of them only once. The ten top clones hold roughly 8.2% of the sample.

This sequence originates from an adult woman who had mild COVID-19 (a few samples of this study predate the infection). The sample titles of this study are shuffled in the database, so cell type and time point are left out; the donor was told from shared clones. Sequenced sample: PBMCs or a T cell subset sorted from them (not recorded which). The chain uses TRBV14 and TRBJ2-7; a weak D assignment points to TRBD1 (5 bases agree). The DNA sequence reads TGTGCCAGCAGCCAGCAGACAGCTAGCTACGAGCAGTACTTC. This yields the protein CASSQQTASYEQYF. The full variable domain, with segments outside the CDR3 supplied by the reference TRBV14 and TRBJ2-7 proteins, appears as EAGVTQFPSHSVIEKGQTVTLRCDPISGHDNLYWYRRVMGKEIKFLLHFVKESKQDESGMPNNRFLAERTGGTYSTLKVQPAELEDSGVYFCASSQQTASYEQYFGPGTRLTVT.